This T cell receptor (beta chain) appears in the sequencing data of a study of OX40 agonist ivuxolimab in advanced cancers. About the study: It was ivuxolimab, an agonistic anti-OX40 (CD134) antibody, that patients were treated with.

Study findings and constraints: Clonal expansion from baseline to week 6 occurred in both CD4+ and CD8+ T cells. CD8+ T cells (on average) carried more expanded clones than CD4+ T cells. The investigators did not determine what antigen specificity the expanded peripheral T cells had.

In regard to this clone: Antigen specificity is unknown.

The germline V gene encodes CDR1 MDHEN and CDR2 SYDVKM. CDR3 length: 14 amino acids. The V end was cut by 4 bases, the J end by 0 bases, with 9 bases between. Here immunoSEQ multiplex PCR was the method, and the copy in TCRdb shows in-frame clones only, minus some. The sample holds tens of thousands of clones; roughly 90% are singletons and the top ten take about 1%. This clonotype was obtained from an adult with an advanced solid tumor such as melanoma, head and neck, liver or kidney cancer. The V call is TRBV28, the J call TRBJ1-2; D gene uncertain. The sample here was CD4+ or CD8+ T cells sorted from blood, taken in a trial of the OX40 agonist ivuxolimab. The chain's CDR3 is CASSSPRSNYGYTF. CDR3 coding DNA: TGTGCCAGCAGTTCGCCCAGATCTAACTATGGCTACACCTTC.